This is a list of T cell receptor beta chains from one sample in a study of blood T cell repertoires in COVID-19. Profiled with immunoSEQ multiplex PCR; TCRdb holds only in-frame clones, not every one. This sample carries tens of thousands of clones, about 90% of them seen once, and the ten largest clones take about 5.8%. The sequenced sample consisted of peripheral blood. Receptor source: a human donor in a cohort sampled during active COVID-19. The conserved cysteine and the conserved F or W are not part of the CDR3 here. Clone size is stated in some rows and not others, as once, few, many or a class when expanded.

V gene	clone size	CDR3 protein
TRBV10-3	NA	ATGGDRVETQY
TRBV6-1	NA	ASSEMRYEQY
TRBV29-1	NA	SVLDRVVRGKLF
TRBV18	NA	ASSLNQDSNQPQH
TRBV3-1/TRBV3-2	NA	ASSPTRGGFGGNTIY
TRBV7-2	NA	ASSSTSGGWNTDTQY
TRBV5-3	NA	ARSYPRRGYQPQH
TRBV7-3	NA	ASSSGQGMNTEAF
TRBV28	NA	ASSPPGGNIQY
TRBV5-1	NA	ASSPIAGGPNEQY
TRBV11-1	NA	ASSLGDMGSYEQY
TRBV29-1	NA	SVEGRASGESEQF
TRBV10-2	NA	ASQATGALEAF
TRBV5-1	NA	ASSAAGQRDEKLF
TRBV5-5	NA	ASSLGGAEFVETQY
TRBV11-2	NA	ASSLARGGGPYSYNEQF
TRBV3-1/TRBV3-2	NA	ASSQDGRANYGYT
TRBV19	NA	ASSPRGLAGLHNEQF
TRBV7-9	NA	ASSLALAKETQY
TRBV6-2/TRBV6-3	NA	ASSYPSSQAGVKF
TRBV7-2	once	ASSLAWLAANEQF
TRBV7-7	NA	ASSLDSHTEAF
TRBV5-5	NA	ASSLQGLEQY
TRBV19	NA	ASSSDRQETQY
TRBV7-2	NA	ASSPRVRTSTDTQY
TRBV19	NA	ASTTIEQTGNTIY
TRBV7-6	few	ASSSSPTGGSGNTIY
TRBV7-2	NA	ASSPTRGSDTQY
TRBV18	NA	ASSRQEGSTDTQY
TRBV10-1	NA	ASSRGQSYEQY
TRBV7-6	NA	ASSLGAGGTGELF
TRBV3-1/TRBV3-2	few	ASSSGGPNTGELF
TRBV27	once	ASSLRGSDNSPLH
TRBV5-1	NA	ASSLVSGLNTEAF
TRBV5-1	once	ASSLRGPNTEAF
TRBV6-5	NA	ASGTGGANNEKLF
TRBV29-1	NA	SVERVPKNIQY
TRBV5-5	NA	ASSLWTASNTEAF
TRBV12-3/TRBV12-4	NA	ASSLGRVEQY
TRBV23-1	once	ASSQSGRGNQPQH
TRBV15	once	ATSRDSNTMNTEAF
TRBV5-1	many	ASSQGTVDYGYT
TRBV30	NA	AWSVDLSTEAF
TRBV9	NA	ASSVGRVRTDTQY
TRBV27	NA	ASSRGGEYNEQF
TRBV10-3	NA	AISEPSGGDYSYEQY
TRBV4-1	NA	ASSQDTGRNTGELF
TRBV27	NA	ASSLYARSLADTQY
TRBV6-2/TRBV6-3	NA	ASSYWTANEQF
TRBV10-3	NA	ANAKDRSSYNEQF
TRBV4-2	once	ASSQRSGTGTDTQY
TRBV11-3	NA	ASSLGDSRTGELF
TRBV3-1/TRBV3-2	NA	ASSQRDRTEAF
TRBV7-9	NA	ASSLVWETSGGAVEQY
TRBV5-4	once	ASSQGGAGGTDTQY
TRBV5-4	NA	ASSPDRADYGYT
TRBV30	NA	AWSRGQRAGELF
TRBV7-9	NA	ASSLGGGGLETQY
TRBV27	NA	ASSLQLASSYNEQF
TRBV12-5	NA	ASGLSLKTRNTGELF